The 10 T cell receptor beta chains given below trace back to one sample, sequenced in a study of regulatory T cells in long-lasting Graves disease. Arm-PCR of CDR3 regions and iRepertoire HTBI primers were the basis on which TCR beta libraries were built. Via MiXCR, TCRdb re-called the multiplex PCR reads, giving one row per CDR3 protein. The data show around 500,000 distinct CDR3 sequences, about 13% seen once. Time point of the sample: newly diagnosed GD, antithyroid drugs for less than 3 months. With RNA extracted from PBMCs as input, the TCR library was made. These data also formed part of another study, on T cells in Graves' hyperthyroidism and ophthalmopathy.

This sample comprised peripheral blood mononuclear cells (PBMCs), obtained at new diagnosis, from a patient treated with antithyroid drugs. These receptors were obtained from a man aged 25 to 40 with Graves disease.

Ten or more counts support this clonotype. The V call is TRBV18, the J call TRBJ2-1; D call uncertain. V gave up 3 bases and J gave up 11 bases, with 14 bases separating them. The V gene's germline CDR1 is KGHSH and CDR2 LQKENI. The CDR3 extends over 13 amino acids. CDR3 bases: TGTGCCAGCTCACCTGACGACTCTGGGAAGCAGTTCTTC. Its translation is CASSPDDSGKQFF.

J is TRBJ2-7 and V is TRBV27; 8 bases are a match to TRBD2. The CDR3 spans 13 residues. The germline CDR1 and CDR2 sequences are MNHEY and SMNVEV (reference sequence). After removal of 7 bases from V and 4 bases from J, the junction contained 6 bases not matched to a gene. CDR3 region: CASKPSGRYEQYF. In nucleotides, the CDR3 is TGTGCCAGCAAACCTAGCGGGCGATACGAGCAGTACTTC.

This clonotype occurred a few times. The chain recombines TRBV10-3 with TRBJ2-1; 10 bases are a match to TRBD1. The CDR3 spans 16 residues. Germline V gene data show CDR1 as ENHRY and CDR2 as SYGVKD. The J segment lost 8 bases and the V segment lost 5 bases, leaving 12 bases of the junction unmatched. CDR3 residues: CAISTSPGQGIDEQFF. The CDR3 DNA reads TGTGCCATCAGTACCAGCCCGGGACAGGGGATAGATGAGCAGTTCTTC.

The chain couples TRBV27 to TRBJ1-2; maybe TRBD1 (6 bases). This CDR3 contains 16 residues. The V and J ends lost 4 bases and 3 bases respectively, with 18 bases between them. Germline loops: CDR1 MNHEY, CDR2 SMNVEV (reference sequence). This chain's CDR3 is CASSSQRQGRYYGYTF. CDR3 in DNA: TGTGCCAGCAGTTCCCAGCGGCAGGGGAGGTACTATGGCTACACCTTC.

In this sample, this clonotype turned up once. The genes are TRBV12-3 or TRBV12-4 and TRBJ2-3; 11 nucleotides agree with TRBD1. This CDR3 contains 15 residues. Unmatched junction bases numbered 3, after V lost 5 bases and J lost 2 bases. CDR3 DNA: TGTGCCAGCAGTGGGACAGGGGGGACCACAGATACGCAGTATTTT. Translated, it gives CASSGTGGTTDTQYF.

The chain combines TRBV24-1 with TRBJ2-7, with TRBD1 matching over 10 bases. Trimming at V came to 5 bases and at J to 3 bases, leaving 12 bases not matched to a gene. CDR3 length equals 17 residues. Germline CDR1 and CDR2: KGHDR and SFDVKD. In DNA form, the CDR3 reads TGTGCCACCAGTGTACTAAACCGGGACAGGGGTCTCTACGAGCAGTACTTC. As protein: CATSVLNRDRGLYEQYF.

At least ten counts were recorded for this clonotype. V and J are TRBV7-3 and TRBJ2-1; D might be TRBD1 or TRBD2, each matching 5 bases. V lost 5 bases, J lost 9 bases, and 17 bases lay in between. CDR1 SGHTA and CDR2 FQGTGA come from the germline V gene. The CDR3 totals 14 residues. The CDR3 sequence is CASSPMGVSGEQFF. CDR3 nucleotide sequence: TGTGCCAGCAGCCCAATGGGGGTTTCTGGTGAGCAGTTCTTC. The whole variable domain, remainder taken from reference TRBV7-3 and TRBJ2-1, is GAGVSQTPSNKVTEKGKYVELRCDPISGHTALYWYRQSLGQGPEFLIYFQGTGAADDSGLPNDRFFAVRPEGSVSTLKIQRTERGDSAVYLCASSPMGVSGEQFFGPGTRLTVL.

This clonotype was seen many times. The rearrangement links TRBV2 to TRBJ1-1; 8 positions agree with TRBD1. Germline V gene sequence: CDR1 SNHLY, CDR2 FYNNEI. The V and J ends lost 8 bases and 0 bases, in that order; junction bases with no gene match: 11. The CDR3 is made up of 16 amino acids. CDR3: CASRTPRDRLNTEAFF. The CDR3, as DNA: TGTGCCAGCCGGACACCCCGGGACAGGCTGAACACTGAAGCTTTCTTT.

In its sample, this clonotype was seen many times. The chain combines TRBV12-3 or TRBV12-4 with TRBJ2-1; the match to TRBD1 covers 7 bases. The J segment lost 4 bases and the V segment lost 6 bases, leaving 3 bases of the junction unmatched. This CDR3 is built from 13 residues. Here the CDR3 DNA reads TGTGCCAGCAGCTTGACAGGGTACAATGAGCAGTTCTTC. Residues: CASSLTGYNEQFF.

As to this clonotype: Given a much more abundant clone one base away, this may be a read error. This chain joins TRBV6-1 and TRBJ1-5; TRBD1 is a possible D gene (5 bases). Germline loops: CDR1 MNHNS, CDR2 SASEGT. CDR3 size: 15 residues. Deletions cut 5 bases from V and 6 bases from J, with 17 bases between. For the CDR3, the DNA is TGTGCCAGCAGTCGCAACGGGGGACCAAGTCAGCCCCAGCATTTT. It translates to CASSRNGGPSQPQHF.